This entry lists 22 T cell receptor beta chains sequenced from one sample in a study of Graves' ophthalmopathy and Graves' hyperthyroidism. As the template, RNA transcripts were used to amplify TCR beta CDR3 regions. Following a first-round RT-PCR that used HTBI primers, a second-round multiplex PCR was carried out. TCRdb reprocessed the multiplex PCR reads with MiXCR, giving one entry per CDR3 protein. Of about 740,000 distinct CDR3 sequences detected, roughly two fifths appear once; the ten largest clones hold roughly 46%. Sequencing was done on a sample of peripheral blood. Source of these receptors: an adult man with Graves' ophthalmopathy.

The table lists this clonotype with many counts. V and J are TRBV2 and TRBJ1-1, with 7 bases that match TRBD1. Germline CDR1 is SNHLY and CDR2 is FYNNEI. The CDR3 is made up of 13 amino acids. Trimming cost V 9 bases and J 4 bases; bases outside gene matches: 8. This CDR3 is CASQTGYATEAFF. CDR3 sequence (DNA): TGTGCCAGTCAGACAGGGTATGCCACTGAAGCTTTCTTT.

This clonotype appeared once. J is TRBJ1-1 and V is TRBV7-3; possible D gene TRBD1, 5 bases. Germline V CDR1 and CDR2: SGHTA, FQGTGA. The length of the CDR3 is 17 residues. V lost 1 base to trimming and J lost 0 bases, with 15 bases between them. CDR3 residues: CASSLMVHRQLNTEAFF. The CDR3 bases are TGTGCCAGCAGCTTAATGGTTCACCGACAGCTGAACACTGAAGCTTTCTTT.

This clonotype was detected once. This chain connects TRBV27 to TRBJ1-2; no firm D call. Germline V lookup: CDR1 MNHEY, CDR2 SMNVEV (reference sequence). Trimming cost V 0 bases and J 1 base, with 9 bases left between them. The length of the CDR3 is 15 residues. This CDR3 is CASSLSNRRNYGYTF. The DNA for the CDR3 is TGTGCCAGCAGTTTATCGAACCGTCGTAACTATGGCTACACCTTC.

This clonotype was recorded many times. CDR3 residues: CASSLEDSPLHF. The CDR3 DNA follows: TGTGCCAGCAGCTTAGAGGATTCACCCCTCCACTTT. The J gene is TRBJ1-6, the V gene TRBV7-9; the D is unclear. The germline V gene encodes CDR1 SEHNR and CDR2 FQNEAQ (reference sequence). V dropped 1 base and J dropped 8 bases, with 3 bases sitting between them. This CDR3 has 12 amino acids.

In the case of this clonotype: The junction departs from germline at one end; a sequencing error may be responsible. The chain links TRBV6-4 to TRBJ2-7; 10 bases are a match to TRBD2. Germline CDR1 is MRHNA and CDR2 is SNTAGT. The CDR3 is made up of 17 amino acids. In DNA, the CDR3 is TGTGCCAGCAGTTACTCTGGACTAGCGGATCGACGCAACGAGCAGTACTTC. Protein: CASSYSGLADRRNEQYF.

Concerning this clonotype itself: A much larger clone is a single base away; this may be a read error. The genes are TRBV24-1 and TRBJ2-7; D may correspond to TRBD1 or TRBD2 (5 bases each). Germline V gene sequence: CDR1 KGHDR, CDR2 SFDVKD. CDR3 size: 15 residues. For the CDR3, the DNA is TGTGCCATCAGTGACACGGGACGAAATACCTACGAGCAGTACTTC. Protein sequence: CAISDTGRNTYEQYF.

The V gene is TRBV10-3, the J gene TRBJ2-6; 7 nucleotides match TRBD1. V lost 10 bases and J lost 0; bases outside the gene matches: 6. This CDR3 comprises 15 residues. In germline, CDR1 is ENHRY, CDR2 SYGVKD. In DNA form, the CDR3 reads TGTGCCACTACGGGACAGAGCTCTGGGGCCAACGTCCTGACTTTC. Protein sequence: CATTGQSSGANVLTF.

This clonotype was detected many times. The rearrangement links TRBV7-2 to TRBJ2-6, with unresolved D. The germline CDR1 and CDR2 sequences are SGHTA and FQGNSA. The CDR3 runs to 15 residues. V lost 2 bases and J lost 2, with 7 bases in between. This CDR3 reads CASSLLGAGANVLTF. The CDR3 coding sequence is TGTGCCAGCAGCTTACTTGGTGCTGGGGCCAACGTCCTGACTTTC.

This clonotype has only one observation. V usage is TRBV20-1 and J usage is TRBJ2-7, with no clear D. In germline, CDR1 is DFQATT, CDR2 SNEGSKA (reference sequence). This CDR3 is 14 amino acids long. Trimming pared 3 bases from V and 2 bases from J, leaving 14 bases between. The CDR3 loop reads CSASNGWAPYEQYF. CDR3 nucleotides: TGCAGTGCTAGTAACGGGTGGGCACCCTACGAGCAGTACTTC.

This clonotype showed up just a few times. A junction end diverges from the germline sequence, so it may reflect a read error. This chain connects TRBV10-3 to TRBJ1-1; D might be TRBD1 (5 bases). Germline V gene sequence: CDR1 ENHRY, CDR2 SYGVKD. The CDR3 sequence is 15 residues long. Here the CDR3 DNA reads TGTGCCAGCAGTTACCGTCAGGGAACGAACACTGAAGCTTTCTTT. Amino acid sequence: CASSYRQGTNTEAFF.

This clonotype was picked up a small number of times. V gene TRBV19 combines with J gene TRBJ1-2; the match to TRBD1 covers 9 bases. Germline-derived CDR1 and CDR2 are LNHDA and SQIVND (reference sequence). The junction had 10 bases not matched to a gene; V was cut back by 7 bases and J by 4 bases. The length of the CDR3 is 15 residues. The CDR3 protein is CASNLRQGVGYGYTF. The CDR3 nucleotides read TGTGCCAGTAACCTTCGACAGGGGGTTGGCTATGGCTACACCTTC.

The chain recombines TRBV7-9 with TRBJ2-5, with D perhaps matching TRBD1 (5 bases). Germline V lookup: CDR1 SEHNR, CDR2 FQNEAQ (reference sequence). This CDR3 spans 15 amino acids. V gave up 5 bases and J gave up 5 bases, with 18 bases separating them. CDR3 loop: CASSGATARGETQYF. As DNA, the CDR3 is TGTGCCAGCAGCGGAGCGACAGCACGTGGGGAGACCCAGTACTTC.

V usage is TRBV5-6 and J usage is TRBJ1-2; 9 nucleotides line up with TRBD1. After removal of 4 bases from V and 2 bases from J, the junction contained 6 bases not matched to a gene. The germline V gene has CDR1 SGHDT and CDR2 YYEEEE. The CDR3 is 15 amino acids. The CDR3, as DNA: TGTGCCAGCAGCCACCTCGGGACAGGGAACTATGGCTACACCTTC. It specifies CASSHLGTGNYGYTF.

The chain recombines TRBV20-1 with TRBJ2-5, with 7 bases that match TRBD1. The V gene's germline CDR1 is DFQATT and CDR2 SNEGSKA (reference sequence). With V trimmed by 3 bases and J by 0 bases, 7 bases remained unmatched. This CDR3 contains 15 residues. The CDR3 DNA reads TGCAGTGCTAGGGCCGCTGACAGGGACCAAGAGACCCAGTACTTC. Amino acid sequence: CSARAADRDQETQYF.

The rearrangement joins TRBV7-3 to TRBJ1-2; no reliable D call. Germline assignment: CDR1 SGHTA and CDR2 FQGTGA. V was cut by 6 bases and J by 9 bases, with 11 bases left in between. This CDR3 is 11 amino acids long. DNA of the CDR3: TGTGCCAGCAGTTACCCACCCCGCTACACCTTC. Translating gives CASSYPPRYTF.

This clonotype was seen only a few times. The genes are TRBV19 and TRBJ1-5; the D gene is possibly TRBD1 (5 bases). Trimming took 3 bases from V and 2 from J, leaving 11 bases between them. This CDR3 spans 15 amino acids. Germline CDR1 reads LNHDA; CDR2 reads SQIVND (reference sequence). Here the CDR3 reads CASSIGGAGNQPQHF. For the CDR3, the DNA is TGTGCCAGTAGTATTGGTGGGGCAGGCAATCAGCCCCAGCATTTT.

This clonotype has at least ten counts. V usage is TRBV5-1 and J usage is TRBJ1-2; 7 bases are a match to TRBD1. Germline assignment: CDR1 SGHRS and CDR2 YFSETQ. The length of the CDR3 is 14 residues. V lost 4 bases and J lost 5; bases outside the gene matches: 8. CDR3 sequence (DNA): TGCGCCAGCAGCAGCAGACAGGGAGAGTATGGCTACACCTTC. Translating gives CASSSRQGEYGYTF.

The gene calls are TRBV12-3 or TRBV12-4 and TRBJ1-4; TRBD1 is a possible D gene (5 bases). The CDR3 covers 15 residues. V lost 3 bases to trimming and J lost 7 bases, with 15 bases between them. In nucleotides, the CDR3 is TGTGCCAGCAGTTTTTGGGGGGTCAATAGTGAAAAACTGTTTTTT. Protein: CASSFWGVNSEKLFF.

This clonotype was recorded many times. CDR3 nucleotide sequence: TGTGCCACCAGCAGAGGTAGACAGGGGGCCTTTGACTATGGCTACACCTTC. Protein: CATSRGRQGAFDYGYTF. This chain uses TRBV15 with TRBJ1-2; 10 bases match TRBD1. Germline V lookup: CDR1 LNHNV, CDR2 YYDKDF (reference sequence). The CDR3 has 17 amino acids. Unmatched junction bases numbered 8, after V lost 1 base and J lost 3 bases. The full variable domain, with the rest looked up from reference TRBV15 and TRBJ1-2, is DAMVIQNPRYQVTQFGKPVTLSCSQTLNHNVMYWYQQKSSQAPKLLFHYYDKDFNNEADTPDNFQSRRPNTSFCFLDIRSPGLGDTAMYLCATSRGRQGAFDYGYTFGSGTRLTVV.

To note about this clonotype: Mismatch with germline at one junction end may stem from a read error. The chain links TRBV20-1 to TRBJ1-6; D is possibly TRBD1 (5 bases). Germline loops: CDR1 DFQATT, CDR2 SNEGSKA (reference sequence). CDR3 length: 12 amino acids. The CDR3 reads CSARPRVSALHF. The CDR3 bases are TGCAGTGCTAGGCCCAGGGTTTCAGCCCTCCACTTT.

This chain uses TRBV25-1 with TRBJ1-6; the D is unclear. V was clipped by 5 bases and J by 0 bases, with 14 bases between them. The length of the CDR3 is 17 residues. Germline CDR1 MGHDK, CDR2 SYGVNS. CDR3 sequence (DNA): TGTGCCAGCAGTTACTCGGCCATAAGCTCCTATAATTCACCCCTCCACTTT. Translating it yields CASSYSAISSYNSPLHF.

This clonotype showed up just once. At one end the junction does not follow the germline gene, possibly because of a read error. This chain uses TRBV20-1 with TRBJ2-5; 7 bases agree with TRBD2. CDR1 is DFQATT and CDR2 is SNEGSKA in the germline V gene (reference sequence). The CDR3 covers 17 residues. CDR3 sequence (DNA): TGCAGTGCTAGAGATAGTAGGGCTAGCGGTTTTAAGGAGACCCGGTACTTC. This gives the protein CSARDSRASGFKETRYF.